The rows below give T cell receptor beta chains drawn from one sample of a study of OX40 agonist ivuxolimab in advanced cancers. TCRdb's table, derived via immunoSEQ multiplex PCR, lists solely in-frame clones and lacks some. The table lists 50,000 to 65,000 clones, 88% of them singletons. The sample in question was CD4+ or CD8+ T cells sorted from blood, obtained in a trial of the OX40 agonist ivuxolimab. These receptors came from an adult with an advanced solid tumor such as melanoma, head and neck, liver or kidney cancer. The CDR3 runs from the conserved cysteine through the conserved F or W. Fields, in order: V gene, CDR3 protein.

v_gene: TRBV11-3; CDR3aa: CASSLDEDRAPGNTIYF
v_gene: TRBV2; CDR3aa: CASSTYLGGSQPQHF
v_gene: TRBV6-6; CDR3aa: CASKPGQGNTEAFF
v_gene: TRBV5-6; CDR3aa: CASSLWNSGANVLTF
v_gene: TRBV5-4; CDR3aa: CASSSGQGRETQYF
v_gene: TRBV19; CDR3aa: CASSRGPISANYGYTF
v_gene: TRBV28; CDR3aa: CASSFGGQGRVWYF
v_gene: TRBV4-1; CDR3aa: CASSHLGTPNEQFF
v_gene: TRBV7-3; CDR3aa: CASTFSGQMNEKLFF
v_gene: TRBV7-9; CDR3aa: CASSPGGVFFGYTF
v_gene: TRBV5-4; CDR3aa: CASSFENSPLHF
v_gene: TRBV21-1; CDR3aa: CASSKWTPPLHF
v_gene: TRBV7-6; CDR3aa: CASSLAKDTQYF
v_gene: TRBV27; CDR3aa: CASSLEGPRGEQYF
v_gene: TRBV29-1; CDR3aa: CSVNRDEVSSEQFF
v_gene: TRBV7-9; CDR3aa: CASSPTGHQETQYF
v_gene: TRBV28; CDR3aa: CASSSTGGSNLNEQFF
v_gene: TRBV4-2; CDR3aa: CASSRDRGETQYF
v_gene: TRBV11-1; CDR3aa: CASSRDRIEAFF
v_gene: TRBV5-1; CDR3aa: CASSRGLAGDVRDTQYF
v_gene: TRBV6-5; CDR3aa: CASSQGVQGLGYTF
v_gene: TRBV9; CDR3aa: CASSVGERRGNTGELFF
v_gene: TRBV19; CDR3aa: CASKGGYEQYF
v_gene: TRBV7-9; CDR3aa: CASSLARFRGDYGYTF
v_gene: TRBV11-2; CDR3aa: CASTLAGVYEQYF
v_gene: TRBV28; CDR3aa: CASSFPGFTETQYF
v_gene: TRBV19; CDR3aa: CASSPLTGKSEAFF
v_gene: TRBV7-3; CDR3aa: CASSLGSGSVTEAFF
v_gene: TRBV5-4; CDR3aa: CASSLGQGGTEAFF
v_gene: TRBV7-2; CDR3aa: CASSFSGTSGRGEQFF
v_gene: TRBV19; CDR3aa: CASSIVGPSYEQYF
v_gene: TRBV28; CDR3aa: CASLPGRGGYTF
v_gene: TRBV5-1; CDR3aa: CASSRRLEHNEQFF
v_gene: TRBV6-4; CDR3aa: CASSDSKGFGAFF
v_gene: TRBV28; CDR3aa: CASSPHSGSGYNEQFF
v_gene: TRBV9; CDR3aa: CASSPQVNTGELFF
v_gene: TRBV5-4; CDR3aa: CASSLGRNTEAFF
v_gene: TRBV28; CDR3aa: CASSLRSFNEKLFF
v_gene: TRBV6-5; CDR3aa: CASSYSGRAKHGYTF
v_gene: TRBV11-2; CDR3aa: CASSLGGRVSEQYF
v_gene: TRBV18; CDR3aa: CASSPWRRGLAKNIQYF
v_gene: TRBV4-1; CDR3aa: CASSQPGTDYGYTF
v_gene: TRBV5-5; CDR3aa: CASADRSYEQYF
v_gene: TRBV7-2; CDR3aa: CASSLRAGVITGELFF
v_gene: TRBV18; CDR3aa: CASSRQGARAQETQYF
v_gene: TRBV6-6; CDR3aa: CASSLGTVFNQPQHF
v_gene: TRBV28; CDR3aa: CASRMDTPNTEAFF
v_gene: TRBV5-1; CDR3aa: CASSLGSGTTGELFF